The T cell receptor (beta chain) described here comes from a study of blood T cell repertoires in COVID-19. The table came from immunoSEQ multiplex PCR; TCRdb's copy has only in-frame clones and leaves some out. The sample has 65,000 to 90,000 clones, 87% seen once. Material for sequencing was peripheral blood. This sequence originates from a woman between 50 and 59 years old with active or convalescent COVID-19.

This CDR3 is CASRGQGLAGELFF. Here the CDR3 DNA reads TGTGCCAGCAGGGGACAGGGATTAGCCGGGGAGCTGTTTTTT. The chain has TRBV5-8 and TRBJ2-2; the match to TRBD1 covers 9 bases. Germline CDR1 reads SGHTS; CDR2 reads YDEGEE. The junction had 5 bases not matched to a gene; V was cut back by 5 bases and J by 6 bases. The CDR3 has 14 residues.